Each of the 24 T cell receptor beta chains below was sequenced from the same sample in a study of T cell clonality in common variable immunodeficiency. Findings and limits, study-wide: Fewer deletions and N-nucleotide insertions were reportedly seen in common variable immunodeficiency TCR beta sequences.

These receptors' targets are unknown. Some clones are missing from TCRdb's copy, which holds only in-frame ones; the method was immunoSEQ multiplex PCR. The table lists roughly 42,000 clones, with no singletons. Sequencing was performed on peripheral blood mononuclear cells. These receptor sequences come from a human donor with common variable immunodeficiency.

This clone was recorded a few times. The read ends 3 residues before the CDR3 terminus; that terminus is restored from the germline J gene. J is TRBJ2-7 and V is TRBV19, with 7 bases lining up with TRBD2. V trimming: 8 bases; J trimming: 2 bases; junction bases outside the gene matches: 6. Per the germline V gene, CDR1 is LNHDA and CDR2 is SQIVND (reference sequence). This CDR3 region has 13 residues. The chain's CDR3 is CASSAGPAYEQYF. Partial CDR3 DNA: TGTGCCAGTTCAGCGGGACCGGCCTACGAG.

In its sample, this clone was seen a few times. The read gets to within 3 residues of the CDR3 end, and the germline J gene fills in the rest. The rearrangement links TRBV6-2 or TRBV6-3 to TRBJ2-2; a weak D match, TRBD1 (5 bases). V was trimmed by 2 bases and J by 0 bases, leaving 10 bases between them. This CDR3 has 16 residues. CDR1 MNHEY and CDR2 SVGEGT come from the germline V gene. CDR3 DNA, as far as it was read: TGTGCCAGCAGTTACATCAGGGTTGCGAACACCGGGGAG. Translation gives CASSYIRVANTGE. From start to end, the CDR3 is CASSYIRVANTGELFF.

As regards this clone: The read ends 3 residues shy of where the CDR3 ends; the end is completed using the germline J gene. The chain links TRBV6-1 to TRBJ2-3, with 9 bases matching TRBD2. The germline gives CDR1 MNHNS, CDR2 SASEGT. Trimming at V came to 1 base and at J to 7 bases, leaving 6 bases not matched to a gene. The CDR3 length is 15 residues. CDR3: CASSEDPSGKYTQYF. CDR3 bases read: TGTGCCAGCAGTGAAGACCCTAGCGGGAAGTATACG.

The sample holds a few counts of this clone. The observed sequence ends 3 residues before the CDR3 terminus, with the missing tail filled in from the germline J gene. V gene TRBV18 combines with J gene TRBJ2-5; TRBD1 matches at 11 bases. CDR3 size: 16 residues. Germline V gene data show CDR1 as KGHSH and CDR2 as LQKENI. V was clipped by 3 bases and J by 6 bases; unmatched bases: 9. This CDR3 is CASSPPGTGGFQTQYF. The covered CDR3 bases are TGTGCCAGCTCACCGCCCGGGACAGGGGGGTTTCAGACC. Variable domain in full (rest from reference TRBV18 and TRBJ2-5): NAGVMQNPRHLVRRRGQEARLRCSPMKGHSHVYWYRQLPEEGLKFMVYLQKENIIDESGMPKERFSAEFPKEGPSILRIQQVVRGDSAAYFCASSPPGTGGFQTQYFGPGTRLLVL.

This CDR3 reads CASSIPGLLGGELFF. The part of the CDR3 DNA that was read is TGTGCCAGTAGTATCCCGGGACTCCTCGGCGGGGAG. J is TRBJ2-2 and V is TRBV19, with a weak D call TRBD2 (6 bases). The DNA ends 3 residues before the CDR3 does, and the rest of the CDR3 is filled in from the germline J gene. CDR3 size: 15 residues. V lost 3 bases to trimming and J lost 7 bases, with 15 bases between them. From germline, CDR1 is LNHDA and CDR2 SQIVND (reference sequence).

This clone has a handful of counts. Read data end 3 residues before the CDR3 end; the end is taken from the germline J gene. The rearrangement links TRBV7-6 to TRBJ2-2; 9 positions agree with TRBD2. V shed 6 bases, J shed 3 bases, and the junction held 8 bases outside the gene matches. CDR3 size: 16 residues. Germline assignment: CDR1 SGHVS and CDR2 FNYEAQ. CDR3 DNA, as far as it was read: TGTGCCAGCAGGGATTTTAGCGGGGGCTACACCGGGGAG. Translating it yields CASRDFSGGYTGE. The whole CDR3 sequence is CASRDFSGGYTGELFF.

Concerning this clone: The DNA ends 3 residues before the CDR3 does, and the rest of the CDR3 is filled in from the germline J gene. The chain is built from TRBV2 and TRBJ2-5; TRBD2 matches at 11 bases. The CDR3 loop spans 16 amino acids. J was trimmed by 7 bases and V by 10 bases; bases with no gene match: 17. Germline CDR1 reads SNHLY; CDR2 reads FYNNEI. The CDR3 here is CAILPGTSGHRGTQYF. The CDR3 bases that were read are TGTGCCATCCTTCCCGGGACTAGCGGACACCGCGGGACC.

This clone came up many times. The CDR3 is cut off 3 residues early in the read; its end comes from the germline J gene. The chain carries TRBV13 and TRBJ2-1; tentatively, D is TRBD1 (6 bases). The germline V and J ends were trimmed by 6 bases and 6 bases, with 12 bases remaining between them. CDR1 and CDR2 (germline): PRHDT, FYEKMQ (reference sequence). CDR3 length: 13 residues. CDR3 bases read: TGTGCCAGCAGTCGGTACAGGGCCAATGAG. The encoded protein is CASSRYRANE. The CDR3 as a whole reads CASSRYRANEQFF.

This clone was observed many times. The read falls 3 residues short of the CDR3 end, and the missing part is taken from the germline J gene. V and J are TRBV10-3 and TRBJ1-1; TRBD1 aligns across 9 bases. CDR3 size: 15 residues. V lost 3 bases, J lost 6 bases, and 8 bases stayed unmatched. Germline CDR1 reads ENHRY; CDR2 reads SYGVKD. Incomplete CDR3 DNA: TGTGCCATCAGTGATCCGGGACAGGGCATCGCTGAA. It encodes CAISDPGQGIAE. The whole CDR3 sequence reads CAISDPGQGIAEAFF.

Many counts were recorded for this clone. CDR3 protein: CSVQRETYNEQFF. The CDR3 DNA, read in part, is TGCAGCGTCCAGCGGGAGACCTACAATGAG. This chain uses TRBV29-1 with TRBJ2-1; 8 bases match TRBD2. The DNA ends 3 residues before the CDR3 does, and the rest of the CDR3 is filled in from the germline J gene. Trimming removed 6 bases from V and 2 bases from J; junction bases left unmatched: 3. CDR3 length: 13 residues. The germline V gene encodes CDR1 SQVTM and CDR2 ANQGSEA.

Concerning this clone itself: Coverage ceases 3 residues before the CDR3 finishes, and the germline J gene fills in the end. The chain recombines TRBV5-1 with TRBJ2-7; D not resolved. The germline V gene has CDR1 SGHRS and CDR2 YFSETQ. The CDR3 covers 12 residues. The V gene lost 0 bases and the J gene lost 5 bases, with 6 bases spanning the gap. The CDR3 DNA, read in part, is TGCGCCAGCAGCTTGGAGGGTGACGAG. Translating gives CASSLEGDE. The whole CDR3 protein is CASSLEGDEQYF. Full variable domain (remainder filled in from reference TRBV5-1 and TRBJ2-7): KAGVTQTPRYLIKTRGQQVTLSCSPISGHRSVSWYQQTPGQGLQFLFEYFSETQRNKGNFPGRFSGRQFSNSRSEMNVSTLELGDSALYLCASSLEGDEQYFGPGTRLTVT.

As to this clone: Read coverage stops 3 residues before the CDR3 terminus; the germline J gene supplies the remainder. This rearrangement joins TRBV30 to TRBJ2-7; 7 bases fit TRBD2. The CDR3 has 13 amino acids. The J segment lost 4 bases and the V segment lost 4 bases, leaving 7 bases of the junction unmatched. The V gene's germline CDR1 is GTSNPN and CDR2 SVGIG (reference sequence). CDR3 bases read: TGTGCCTGGAAGGAGGGTAGCGGGTACGAG. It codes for CAWKEGSGYE. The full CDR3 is CAWKEGSGYEQYF.

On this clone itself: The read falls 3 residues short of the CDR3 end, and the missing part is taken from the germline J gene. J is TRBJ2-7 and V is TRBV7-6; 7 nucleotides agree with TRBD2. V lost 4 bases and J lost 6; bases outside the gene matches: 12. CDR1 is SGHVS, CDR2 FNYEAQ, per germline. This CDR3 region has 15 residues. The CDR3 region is CASSSGTTFSGEQYF. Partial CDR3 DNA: TGTGCCAGCAGCTCAGGGACTACTTTCAGCGGCGAG.

CDR3 DNA (partial): TGTGCCAGTAGTATAAAAGCGGGAAACCAAGAGACC. Translation gives CASSIKAGNQET. The CDR3 in its entirety is CASSIKAGNQETQYF. V is TRBV19 and J is TRBJ2-5, with 7 bases matching TRBD2. From the germline J gene comes the end of the CDR3, since the read stops 3 residues before it. After removal of 2 bases from V and 0 bases from J, the junction contained 3 bases not matched to a gene. This CDR3 is built from 15 residues. The germline CDR1 and CDR2 sequences are LNHDA and SQIVND (reference sequence).

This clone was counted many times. The CDR3 bases that were read are TGTGCCAGTAGTCTCCCACCGGACAGACCTAATGAAAAA. Its translation: CASSLPPDRPNEK. The CDR3, in full, reads CASSLPPDRPNEKLFF. This sequence joins TRBV19 and TRBJ1-4; D is possibly TRBD1 (6 bases). The CDR3 end is not reached by the read, which stops 3 residues before it; the germline J gene fills it in. Germline loops: CDR1 LNHDA, CDR2 SQIVND (reference sequence). This CDR3 comprises 16 residues. The V end lost 5 bases, the J end lost 3 bases, and 16 bases lay between the germline ends. Full variable domain (outside the CDR3, taken from reference TRBV19 and TRBJ1-4): DGGITQSPKYLFRKEGQNVTLSCEQNLNHDAMYWYRQDPGQGLRLIYYSQIVNDFQKGDIAEGYSVSREKKESFPLTVTSAQKNPTAFYLCASSLPPDRPNEKLFFGSGTQLSVL.

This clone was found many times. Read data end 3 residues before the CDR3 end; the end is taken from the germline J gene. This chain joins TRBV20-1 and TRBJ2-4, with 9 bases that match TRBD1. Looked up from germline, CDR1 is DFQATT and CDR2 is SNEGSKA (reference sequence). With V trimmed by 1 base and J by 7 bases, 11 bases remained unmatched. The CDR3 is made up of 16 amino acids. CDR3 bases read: TGCAGTGCTAGAGGGCAGTGGGACAGGGACTACAACATT. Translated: CSARGQWDRDYNI. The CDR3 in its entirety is CSARGQWDRDYNIQYF.

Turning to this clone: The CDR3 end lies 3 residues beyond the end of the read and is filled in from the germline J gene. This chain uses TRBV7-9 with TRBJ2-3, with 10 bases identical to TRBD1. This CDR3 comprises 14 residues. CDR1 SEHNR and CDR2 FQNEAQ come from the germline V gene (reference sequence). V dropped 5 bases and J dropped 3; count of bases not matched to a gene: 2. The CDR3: CASSRDRGTDTQYF. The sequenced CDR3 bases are TGTGCCAGCAGCCGGGACAGGGGAACAGATACG.

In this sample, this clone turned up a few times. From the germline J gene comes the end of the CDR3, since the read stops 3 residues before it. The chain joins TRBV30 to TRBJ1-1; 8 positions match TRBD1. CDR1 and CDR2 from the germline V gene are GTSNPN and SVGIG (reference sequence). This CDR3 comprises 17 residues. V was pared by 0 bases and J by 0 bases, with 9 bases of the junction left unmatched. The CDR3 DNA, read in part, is TGTGCCTGGAGTGTACGTTGGGACAGGTCTATGAACACTGAA. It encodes CAWSVRWDRSMNTE. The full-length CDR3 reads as CAWSVRWDRSMNTEAFF.

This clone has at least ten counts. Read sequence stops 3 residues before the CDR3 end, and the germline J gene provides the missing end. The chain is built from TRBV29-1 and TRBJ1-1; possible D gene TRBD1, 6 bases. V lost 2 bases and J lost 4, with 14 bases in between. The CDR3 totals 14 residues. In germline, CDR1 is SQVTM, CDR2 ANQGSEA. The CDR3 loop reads CSVERRGLGTEAFF. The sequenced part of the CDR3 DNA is TGCAGCGTTGAAAGGAGGGGGTTAGGCACTGAA.

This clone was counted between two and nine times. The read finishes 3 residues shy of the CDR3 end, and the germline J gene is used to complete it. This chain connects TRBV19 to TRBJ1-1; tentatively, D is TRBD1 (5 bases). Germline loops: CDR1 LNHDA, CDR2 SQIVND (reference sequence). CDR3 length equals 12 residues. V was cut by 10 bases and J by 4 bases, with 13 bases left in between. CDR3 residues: CATGRASTEAFF. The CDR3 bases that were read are TGTGCCACAGGGCGTGCGAGCACTGAA.

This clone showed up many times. CDR3 DNA, as far as it was read: TGCAGTGTCCCGACTAGCGGGAGGAACACCGGGGAG. This encodes CSVPTSGRNTGE. The CDR3 in full is CSVPTSGRNTGELFF. The chain recombines TRBV20-1 with TRBJ2-2; TRBD2 agrees at 12 bases. The missing CDR3 end, 3 residues past where the read stops, is filled in from the germline J gene. In germline, CDR1 is DFQATT, CDR2 SNEGSKA (reference sequence). Trimming cost V 7 bases and J 1 base; bases outside gene matches: 4. This CDR3 has 15 amino acids.

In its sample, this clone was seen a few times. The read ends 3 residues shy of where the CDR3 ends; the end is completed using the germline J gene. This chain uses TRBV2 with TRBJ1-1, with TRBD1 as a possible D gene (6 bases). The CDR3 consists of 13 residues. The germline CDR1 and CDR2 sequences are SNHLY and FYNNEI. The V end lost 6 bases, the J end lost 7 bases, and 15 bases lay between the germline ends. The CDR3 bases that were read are TGTGCCAGCAGCAGGGGCAGTGCAGGTGAA. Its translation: CASSRGSAGE. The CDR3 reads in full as CASSRGSAGEAFF.

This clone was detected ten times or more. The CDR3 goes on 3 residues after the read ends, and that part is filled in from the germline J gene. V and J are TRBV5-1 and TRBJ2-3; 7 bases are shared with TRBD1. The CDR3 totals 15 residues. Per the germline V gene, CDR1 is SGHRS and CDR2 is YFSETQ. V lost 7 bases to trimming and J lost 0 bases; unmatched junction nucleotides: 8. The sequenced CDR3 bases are TGCGCCAGCGAGGCCGGGACAGTGAGCACAGATACG. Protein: CASEAGTVSTDT. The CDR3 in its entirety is CASEAGTVSTDTQYF.

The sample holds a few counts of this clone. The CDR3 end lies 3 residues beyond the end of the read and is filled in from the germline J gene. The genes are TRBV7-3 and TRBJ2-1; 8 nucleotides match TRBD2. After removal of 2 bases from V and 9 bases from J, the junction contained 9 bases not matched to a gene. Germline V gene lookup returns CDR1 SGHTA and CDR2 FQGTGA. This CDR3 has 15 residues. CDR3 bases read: TGTGCCAGCAGCTTATTAGCGGGAATTGACGCTGAG. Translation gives CASSLLAGIDAE. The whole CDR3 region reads CASSLLAGIDAEQFF.